The 13 T cell receptor beta chains below come from one sample, sequenced in a study of CD8+CD57+ T cells in acquired aplastic anemia. Using genomic DNA as the template, TCR beta VDJ and CDR3 profiling was carried out. TCRdb passed the reads through MiXCR, listing each CDR3 protein once. The sample records about 190,000 distinct CDR3 sequences, roughly 56% being singletons. Sequencing input: sorted CD4+, CD8+, or CD8+CD57+ T cells (not recorded which) from PBMCs. These receptors came from a human donor in good health, serving as a control.

This sequence joins TRBV12-3 or TRBV12-4 and TRBJ2-5, with no clear D. V shed 4 bases and J shed 7 bases, with 13 bases lying between them. The CDR3 totals 13 residues. CDR3: CASSSLDLWTQYF. In nucleotides, the CDR3 is TGTGCCAGCAGTTCCTTGGATTTGTGGACCCAGTACTTC.

The V gene is TRBV10-3, the J gene TRBJ1-6; perhaps TRBD1 as D (6 bases). V dropped 5 bases and J dropped 9 bases, with 14 bases sitting between them. CDR1 ENHRY and CDR2 SYGVKD come from the germline V gene. This CDR3 contains 14 residues. In nucleotides, the CDR3 is TGTGCCATCAGTTACGATATAGGGGGTTCACCCCTCCACTTT. It codes for CAISYDIGGSPLHF.

The chain couples TRBV7-3 to TRBJ2-1, with D possibly TRBD2 on 6 matching bases. Looked up from germline, CDR1 is SGHTA and CDR2 is FQGTGA. The V gene lost 1 base and the J gene lost 6 bases, with 13 bases spanning the gap. CDR3 size: 15 residues. CDR3 region: CASSLSLIAVNEQFF. CDR3 in DNA: TGTGCCAGCAGCTTAAGTTTGATAGCGGTCAATGAGCAGTTCTTC.

The chain uses TRBV7-8 and TRBJ2-7; D gene ambiguous. Germline lookup yields CDR1 SGHVS and CDR2 FQNEAQ. Deletions cut 5 bases from V and 0 bases from J, with 17 bases between. The CDR3 has 16 residues. CDR3 region: CASSPPGVTSSYEQYF. As DNA, the CDR3 is TGTGCCAGCAGCCCCCCAGGCGTCACAAGCTCCTACGAGCAGTACTTC.

This clonotype was seen more than once but under ten times. The chain recombines TRBV6-6 with TRBJ2-1, with 13 bases that match TRBD2. CDR3 length: 17 residues. V lost 5 bases to trimming and J lost 6 bases; unmatched junction nucleotides: 10. Germline CDR1 reads MNHNY; CDR2 reads SVGAGI (reference sequence). The CDR3 loop reads CASSTSYRTSGGNEQFF. CDR3 DNA: TGTGCCAGCAGTACTAGTTACCGGACTAGCGGGGGCAATGAGCAGTTCTTC.

This clonotype has ten or more counts. The rearrangement uses TRBV20-1 and TRBJ2-3, with 11 nucleotides matching TRBD2. This CDR3 has 14 residues. The V segment lost 6 bases and the J segment 3 bases; nucleotides outside the gene matches: 5. The germline gives CDR1 DFQATT, CDR2 SNEGSKA (reference sequence). The CDR3 is CSAPTSGGTDTQYF. The CDR3 DNA is TGCAGTGCGCCAACTAGCGGGGGAACAGATACGCAGTATTTT.

Of note for this clonotype: Mismatch with germline at one junction end may stem from a read error. The chain links TRBV24-1 to TRBJ2-1; 9 bases line up with TRBD2. CDR1 is KGHDR, CDR2 SFDVKD, per germline. The CDR3 runs 13 residues. The CDR3: CATSAGGRGEQFF. DNA for the CDR3: TGTGCCACAAGTGCGGGGGGGCGAGGTGAGCAGTTCTTC.

This clonotype was detected ten times or more. The chain uses TRBV29-1 and TRBJ1-1; D unclear. The V gene's germline CDR1 is SQVTM and CDR2 ANQGSEA. This CDR3 spans 10 amino acids. V was clipped by 5 bases and J by 1 base, with 2 bases between them. The CDR3 coding sequence is TGCAGCGTTCAGAACACTGAAGCTTTCTTT. It specifies CSVQNTEAFF.

Comments on this clonotype: One junction end disagrees with the germline gene, perhaps due to a read error. V usage is TRBV7-4 and J usage is TRBJ1-6; perhaps TRBD1 as D (6 bases). Germline V CDR1 and CDR2: SGHVT, SQSDAQ. The CDR3 is 14 residues long. CDR3 amino acids: CASSFAGANSPLLF. CDR3 in DNA: TGTGCCAGCAGTTTTGCGGGGGCGAATTCACCCCTTCTCTTT.

The CDR3 region is CSAGGMGFGTQYF. The DNA for the CDR3 is TGCAGTGCAGGCGGGATGGGGTTTGGGACCCAGTACTTC. This chain uses TRBV20-1 with TRBJ2-5; weak D call: TRBD2 (6 bases). V dropped 6 bases and J dropped 7 bases, with 18 bases sitting between them. Germline V gives CDR1 DFQATT, CDR2 SNEGSKA (reference sequence). This CDR3 is 13 amino acids long.

Concerning this clonotype itself: This CDR3 fails to terminate in the conserved phenylalanine or tryptophan, so it likely reflects a read error. This chain connects TRBV5-6 to TRBJ1-3; 8 bases fit TRBD1. The CDR3 is 15 residues long. The trim removed 3 bases at V and 4 bases at J, leaving 6 bases unmatched. Germline CDR1 reads SGHDT; CDR2 reads YYEEEE. The CDR3 spells CASSSTGAGGNTIYS. DNA of the CDR3: TGTGCCAGCAGCTCGACAGGGGCTGGGGGAAACACCATATATTCT.

The chain employs TRBV29-1 and TRBJ1-1; no clear D. This CDR3 region has 14 residues. CDR1 is SQVTM, CDR2 ANQGSEA, per germline. Trimming took off 7 bases at V and 5 bases at J, with 20 bases between the two ends. The DNA for the CDR3 is TGCAGCGGCGTGGCAGTGAAGGGTAGAACTGAAGCTTTCTTT. This encodes CSGVAVKGRTEAFF.

CDR3 DNA sequence: TGCAGTGCTAGAGACCTCGGGACAGGGCTCACTGAAGCTTTCTTT. Translating it yields CSARDLGTGLTEAFF. The chain is built from TRBV20-1 and TRBJ1-1, with TRBD1 matching 9 bases. Germline lookup yields CDR1 DFQATT and CDR2 SNEGSKA (reference sequence). The CDR3 is made up of 15 amino acids. After removal of 0 bases from V and 4 bases from J, the junction contained 6 bases not matched to a gene.